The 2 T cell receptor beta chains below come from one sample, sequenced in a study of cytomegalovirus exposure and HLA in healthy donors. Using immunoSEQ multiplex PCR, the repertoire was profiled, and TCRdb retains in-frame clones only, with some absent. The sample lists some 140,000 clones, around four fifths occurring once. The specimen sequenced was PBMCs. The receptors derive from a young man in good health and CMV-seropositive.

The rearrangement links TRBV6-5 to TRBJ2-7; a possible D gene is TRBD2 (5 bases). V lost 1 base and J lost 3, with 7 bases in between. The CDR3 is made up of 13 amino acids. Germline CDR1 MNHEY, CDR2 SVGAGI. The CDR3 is CASSYFRGYEQYF. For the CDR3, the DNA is TGTGCCAGCAGTTACTTTCGGGGCTACGAGCAGTACTTC.

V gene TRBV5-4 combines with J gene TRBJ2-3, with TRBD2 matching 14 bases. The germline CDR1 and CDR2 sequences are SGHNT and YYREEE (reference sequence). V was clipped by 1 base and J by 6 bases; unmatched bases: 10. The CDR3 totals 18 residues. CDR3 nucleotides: TGTGCCAGCAGCTTGCTAGGCTCGGGACTAGCGGGAGCGGATACGCAGTATTTT. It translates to CASSLLGSGLAGADTQYF.